These T cell receptor beta chains were read from a single sample in a study of technical replicates of blood from several donors. TCRdb's copy holds only in-frame clones and misses some; the assay was immunoSEQ multiplex PCR. The sample includes some 94,000 clones, 90% to 96% of them seen just once. Sequencing was carried out using T cells isolated from PBMCs. The receptors stem from a human donor in good health. The CDR3 runs from the conserved cysteine through the conserved F or W. The D gene is left open where the match is weak. For some rows the clone size is stated as once, few or many, or as a class when expanded; others skip it.

>TRBJ2-1|.|TRBD2|TRBV2
CASSAGLALSYNEQFF
TGTGCCAGCAGTGCGGGACTAGCGCTGAGCTACAATGAGCAGTTCTTC
>TRBJ2-5|.|.|TRBV5-1
CASSLSGYQETQYF
TGCGCCAGCAGCTTGTCGGGGTACCAAGAGACCCAGTACTTC
>TRBJ2-3|.|TRBD1|TRBV5-1
CASSSGQGTADTQYF
TGCGCCAGCAGCTCCGGACAGGGGACAGCAGATACGCAGTATTTT
>TRBJ2-7|.|TRBD1|TRBV28
CATSDRTYEQYF
TGTGCCACCTCGGACAGGACCTACGAGCAGTACTTC
>TRBJ2-2|.|.|TRBV6-1
CASSEARISNTGELFF
TGTGCCAGCAGTGAAGCGCGCATTTCGAACACCGGGGAGCTGTTTTTT
>TRBJ2-7|once|TRBD2|TRBV11-2
CASSKLGTSGSLYEQYF
TGTGCCAGCAGCAAACTCGGGACTAGCGGGAGTCTCTACGAGCAGTACTTC
>TRBJ2-7|.|TRBD1|TRBV7-2
CASSFRTGRNEQYF
TGTGCCAGCAGCTTCAGGACAGGGCGTAACGAGCAGTACTTC
>TRBJ1-4|few|TRBD1|TRBV30
CAWSPSNGLGGSEKLFF
TGTGCCTGGAGCCCTTCTAATGGGCTAGGGGGCAGTGAAAAACTGTTTTTT
>TRBJ1-2|.|.|TRBV29-1
CSVGSNYGYTF
TGCAGCGTGGGGAGTAACTATGGCTACACCTTC
>TRBJ1-5|.|.|TRBV10-3
CAISEVGNQPQHF
TGTGCCATCAGTGAGGTCGGGAATCAGCCCCAGCATTTT
>TRBJ2-1|.|TRBD2|TRBV9
CASSVEPAGGPGYNEQFF
TGTGCCAGCAGCGTAGAACCAGCGGGAGGGCCGGGGTACAATGAGCAGTTCTTC
>TRBJ1-2|.|.|TRBV18
CASSPMGRGLYGYTF
TGTGCCAGCTCACCAATGGGGCGGGGTCTCTATGGCTACACCTTC
>TRBJ2-7|.|.|TRBV19
CASSPFTLEEQYF
TGTGCCAGTAGTCCTTTTACCCTAGAGGAGCAGTACTTC
>TRBJ2-1|.|.|TRBV6-5
CASSYDREEHEQFF
TGTGCCAGCAGTTACGACCGGGAAGAGCATGAGCAGTTCTTC
>TRBJ2-7|.|TRBD1|TRBV27
CASSWDSNIYEQYF
TGTGCCAGCAGTTGGGACAGTAATATCTACGAGCAGTACTTC
>TRBJ2-3|.|TRBD2|TRBV6-5
CASSSLAGGLSDTQYF
TGTGCCAGCAGTTCCTTAGCGGGAGGGTTGTCGGATACGCAGTATTTT
>TRBJ2-5|.|TRBD1|TRBV4-1
CASSQEIGTGPQETQYF
TGCGCCAGCAGCCAAGAAATAGGGACAGGGCCTCAAGAGACCCAGTACTTC